These 22 T cell receptor beta chains were all obtained from the same sample, sequenced in a study of blood T cell repertoires in COVID-19 (dated by TCRdb to 2018 to 2020). The library was produced with the immunoSEQ multiplex PCR assay. TCRdb took this table from immuneACCESS and kept in-frame rearrangements with V and J called. Such tables lack part of the clones; where checked against another copy, unresolved V genes explain under half of the gap, and the rest is unexplained. The sample table records approximately 350,000 clones; 88% of these occur just once. The ten largest clones represent 6% to 8.5% of the sample. Sequenced sample: peripheral blood. Source of these receptors: a woman in her seventies with COVID-19, enrolled during active disease.

The count of this clone is one. V and J are TRBV9 and TRBJ2-1; TRBD1 aligns across 9 bases. The germline gives CDR1 SGDLS, CDR2 YYNGEE. The CDR3 runs 15 residues. Unmatched junction bases numbered 8, after V lost 3 bases and J lost 7 bases. The DNA of the CDR3 is TGTGCCAGCAGCGCCGGGACAGGGTTTGGAAATGAGCAGTTCTTC. Protein: CASSAGTGFGNEQFF.

This clone was picked up a small number of times. The chain's CDR3 is CASSTDRGEYQPQHF. The CDR3 bases are TGTGCCAGTAGTACGGACAGGGGTGAGTATCAGCCCCAGCATTTT. The genes are TRBV19 and TRBJ1-5; 9 bases fit TRBD1. The germline CDR1 and CDR2 sequences are LNHDA and SQIVND (reference sequence). The CDR3 contains 15 residues. V was clipped by 4 bases and J by 5 bases; unmatched bases: 6.

The chain couples TRBV11-2 to TRBJ2-3, with TRBD2 identical over 14 bases. V was pared by 5 bases and J by 3 bases, with 4 bases of the junction left unmatched. CDR3 length: 16 residues. Germline V lookup: CDR1 SGHAT, CDR2 FQNNGV. The CDR3 DNA reads as TGTGCCAGCAGCACCCGGACTAGCGGGGGGACAGATACGCAGTATTTT. The encoded protein is CASSTRTSGGTDTQYF.

The CDR3: CASSLGQGPTGELFF. The CDR3 DNA sequence: TGTGCCAGCAGCTTAGGCCAGGGGCCCACCGGGGAGCTGTTTTTT. The chain carries TRBV7-9 and TRBJ2-2; D is possibly TRBD1 (6 bases). The V gene lost 1 base and the J gene lost 4 bases, with 10 bases spanning the gap. Per germline, CDR1 SEHNR and CDR2 FQNEAQ (reference sequence). This CDR3 is 15 amino acids long.

V is TRBV6-5 and J is TRBJ2-7; tentative D call: TRBD2 (5 bases). CDR1 is MNHEY, CDR2 SVGAGI, per germline. The germline V and J ends were trimmed by 0 bases and 4 bases, with 7 bases remaining between them. This CDR3 is 13 amino acids long. The CDR3 is CASSYSTGYEQYF. The CDR3 DNA reads as TGTGCCAGCAGTTACTCGACGGGGTACGAGCAGTACTTC.

The rearrangement joins TRBV5-8 to TRBJ1-1, with 7 positions matching TRBD1. This CDR3 is built from 14 residues. CDR1 is SGHTS and CDR2 is YDEGEE in the germline V gene. The V segment lost 2 bases and the J segment 1 base; nucleotides outside the gene matches: 2. The CDR3 DNA follows: TGTGCCAGCAGCTTAGGGGGCCGGAACACTGAAGCTTTCTTT. Translated, it gives CASSLGGRNTEAFF.

CDR3 region: CASSEGHRGPYGYTF. The CDR3 coding sequence is TGTGCCAGCAGTGAAGGACATCGAGGGCCCTATGGCTACACCTTC. V is TRBV2 and J is TRBJ1-2; D gene ambiguous. Per the germline V gene, CDR1 is SNHLY and CDR2 is FYNNEI. The CDR3 is 15 residues long. Trimming stripped 1 base from V and 4 bases from J, with 13 bases between.

The CDR3 loop reads CATSDLRGPAGELFF. DNA of the CDR3: TGTGCCACCAGTGATTTGAGGGGGCCCGCCGGGGAGCTGTTTTTT. The chain uses TRBV24-1 and TRBJ2-2; 7 bases agree with TRBD1. Germline lookup yields CDR1 KGHDR and CDR2 SFDVKD. This CDR3 contains 15 residues. Unmatched junction bases numbered 3, after V lost 0 bases and J lost 6 bases.

The V and J genes are TRBV18 and TRBJ1-2; the match to TRBD1 covers 10 bases. The CDR3 runs 15 residues. Germline lookup yields CDR1 KGHSH and CDR2 LQKENI. Unmatched junction bases numbered 1, after V lost 2 bases and J lost 1 base. CDR3 nucleotides: TGTGCCAGCTCACCAGGGACAGGGGATAACTATGGCTACACCTTC. Translating gives CASSPGTGDNYGYTF.

The chain links TRBV24-1 to TRBJ2-2; tentative D call: TRBD1 (5 bases). V lost 1 base and J 3 bases, leaving 8 bases between the germline ends. Germline CDR1 reads KGHDR; CDR2 reads SFDVKD. CDR3 length: 15 amino acids. For the CDR3, the DNA is TGTGCCACCAGTGATTTAGAGACAGACACCGGGGAGCTGTTTTTT. The encoded protein is CATSDLETDTGELFF.

The CDR3 spells CASSATGTRELFF. The CDR3 DNA follows: TGTGCCAGCAGCGCAACAGGGACCCGGGAGCTGTTTTTT. V is TRBV5-4 and J is TRBJ2-2; a possible D gene is TRBD1 (6 bases). The V gene lost 4 bases and the J gene lost 9 bases, with 13 bases spanning the gap. CDR3 length: 13 amino acids. CDR1 SGHNT and CDR2 YYREEE come from the germline V gene (reference sequence).

The V call is TRBV6-5, the J call TRBJ2-7; 11 nucleotides agree with TRBD2. Per the germline V gene, CDR1 is MNHEY and CDR2 is SVGAGI. The CDR3 loop spans 16 amino acids. J was trimmed by 7 bases and V by 0 bases; bases with no gene match: 8. The CDR3 loop reads CASSYSLSGGAWEQYF. As DNA, the CDR3 is TGTGCCAGCAGTTACTCGCTTAGCGGGGGGGCCTGGGAGCAGTACTTC.

The chain couples TRBV27 to TRBJ1-2; perhaps TRBD1 as D (5 bases). The CDR3 length is 16 residues. The germline V gene encodes CDR1 MNHEY and CDR2 SMNVEV (reference sequence). Trimming cost V 2 bases and J 2 bases, with 15 bases left between them. In DNA form, the CDR3 reads TGTGCCAGCAGTTTAACCGGGACTCTTATAAACTATGGCTACACCTTC. Protein product: CASSLTGTLINYGYTF.

J is TRBJ1-1 and V is TRBV19; 8 nucleotides agree with TRBD1. Per germline, CDR1 LNHDA and CDR2 SQIVND (reference sequence). Unmatched junction bases numbered 9, after V lost 7 bases and J lost 5 bases. The CDR3 has 14 residues. CDR3 sequence reads: CASIHRGSDTEAFF. DNA for the CDR3: TGTGCCAGTATTCACAGGGGGAGTGATACTGAAGCTTTCTTT. The full variable domain, completed using reference TRBV19 and TRBJ1-1, is DGGITQSPKYLFRKEGQNVTLSCEQNLNHDAMYWYRQDPGQGLRLIYYSQIVNDFQKGDIAEGYSVSREKKESFPLTVTSAQKNPTAFYLCASIHRGSDTEAFFGQGTRLTVV.

V usage is TRBV6-1 and J usage is TRBJ1-2, with D maybe TRBD1 (5 bases). The germline V gene has CDR1 MNHNS and CDR2 SASEGT. CDR3 length equals 14 residues. Trimming shortened V by 3 bases and J by 4 bases, and 12 bases separated the two germline ends. CDR3 sequence: CASSDSPRVYGYTF. The CDR3 region has the DNA TGTGCCAGCAGTGATTCTCCCAGGGTCTATGGCTACACCTTC.

The chain is built from TRBV7-9 and TRBJ1-1; 7 bases match TRBD1. From germline, CDR1 is SEHNR and CDR2 FQNEAQ (reference sequence). The CDR3 extends over 14 amino acids. V trimming: 5 bases; J trimming: 3 bases; junction bases outside the gene matches: 6. The CDR3 here is CASSPRDRYTEAFF. The CDR3 DNA reads as TGTGCCAGCAGCCCCCGGGACAGATACACTGAAGCTTTCTTT.

The rearrangement links TRBV27 to TRBJ1-1; no reliable D call. The CDR3 is 13 amino acids. V dropped 2 bases and J dropped 9 bases, with 13 bases sitting between them. The germline V gene has CDR1 MNHEY and CDR2 SMNVEV (reference sequence). This chain's CDR3 is CASSLNEGQKAFF. DNA of the CDR3: TGTGCCAGCAGTTTAAATGAGGGCCAGAAAGCTTTCTTT.

The chain couples TRBV24-1 to TRBJ1-1; 9 nucleotides match TRBD1. This CDR3 is built from 13 residues. The V gene end was trimmed by 5 bases and the J gene end by 8 bases; junction bases not matched to a gene: 5. The V gene's germline CDR1 is KGHDR and CDR2 SFDVKD. CDR3 DNA: TGTGCCACCAGTGCAACAGGGGGCTCCGAAGCTTTCTTT. Protein sequence: CATSATGGSEAFF.

The chain employs TRBV7-2 and TRBJ1-6, with a weak D call TRBD1 (5 bases). CDR3 length: 14 amino acids. CDR1 and CDR2 (germline): SGHTA, FQGNSA. The ends were cut back, 5 bases at V and 11 bases at J, with 16 bases in the middle. In DNA form, the CDR3 reads TGTGCCAGCAGCGCAGCATCGCGGGGGGCACCCCTCCACTTT. Its protein product is CASSAASRGAPLHF.

V gene TRBV4-2 combines with J gene TRBJ2-1; 9 nucleotides line up with TRBD2. V lost 4 bases, J lost 8 bases, and 12 bases stayed unmatched. This CDR3 region has 16 residues. The germline V gene encodes CDR1 LGHNA and CDR2 YNFKEQ. Here the CDR3 DNA reads TGTGCCAGCAGCCGTAACTGGCGGGGGGGCCTCGATGAGCAGTTCTTC. Protein sequence: CASSRNWRGGLDEQFF.

V usage is TRBV5-1 and J usage is TRBJ1-2; 10 bases map to TRBD1. Germline lookup yields CDR1 SGHRS and CDR2 YFSETQ. V shed 3 bases, J shed 2 bases, and the junction held 7 bases outside the gene matches. This CDR3 is 16 amino acids long. DNA of the CDR3: TGCGCCAGCAGCTGGGGAGACAGGGGGCAAAACTATGGCTACACCTTC. Its protein product is CASSWGDRGQNYGYTF.

The chain's CDR3 is CASSLELAGGLQEQYF. In DNA, the CDR3 is TGTGCCAGCAGCTTAGAACTAGCGGGGGGTTTACAGGAGCAGTACTTC. The V and J genes are TRBV11-2 and TRBJ2-7, with TRBD2 matching 12 bases. Germline trimming cut 0 bases from V and 7 bases from J; bases unmatched to any gene: 7. The CDR3 runs to 16 residues. The germline CDR1 and CDR2 sequences are SGHAT and FQNNGV. The whole variable domain, filled in from reference TRBV11-2 and TRBJ2-7, reads EAGVAQSPRYKIIEKRQSVAFWCNPISGHATLYWYQQILGQGPKLLIQFQNNGVVDDSQLPKDRFSAERLKGVDSTLKIQPAKLEDSAVYLCASSLELAGGLQEQYFGPGTRLTVT.